The rows below give T cell receptor beta chains drawn from one sample of a study of shared clonotypes between healthy human individuals. The protocol was immunoSEQ multiplex PCR, while the TCRdb copy is restricted to in-frame clones and leaves out a portion. The sample yields millions of clones, about 95% seen once. The sequenced material came from naive CD8+ T cells sorted from blood. The source of these receptors is a man aged 18-30 years in good health. Both conserved end residues are part of each CDR3. The order of the fields is V gene, J gene, D gene, CDR3 length, clone size, CDR3 DNA, CDR3 protein. The D gene is left open where the match is weak. Where a row states a size, it is once, few, many or the class of an expanded clone; other rows omit it.

>TRBV28|TRBJ1-2|NA|11|NA
TGTGCCAGCAGTTCGGCCGGAGGCTACACCTTC
CASSSAGGYTF
>TRBV6-5|TRBJ2-3|TRBD2|15|NA
TGTGCCAGCACCCCCCTAGCGGGAGGGACAGATACGCAGTATTTT
CASTPLAGGTDTQYF
>TRBV28|TRBJ2-5|TRBD1|17|NA
TGTGCCAGCAGTTTCTTTCAGGGACAGGTGGGGTGGCAGACCCAGTACTTC
CASSFFQGQVGWQTQYF
>TRBV7-9|TRBJ2-3|NA|17|NA
TGTGCCAGCAGCACAGGAGAGATAGCGGAGGACACAGATACGCAGTATTTT
CASSTGEIAEDTDTQYF
>TRBV28|TRBJ1-6|TRBD1|15|NA
TGTGCCAGCAGTTTATGGACAGGGTCCGATTCACCCCTCCACTTT
CASSLWTGSDSPLHF
>TRBV2|TRBJ2-3|TRBD1|14|NA
TGTGCCACTCAAACACAGGGGTACACAGATACGCAGTATTTT
CATQTQGYTDTQYF
>TRBV27|TRBJ2-1|TRBD2|17|NA
TGTGCCAGCAGTTTATTCCCGGCTAGCGGGGGAGACAATGAGCAGTTCTTC
CASSLFPASGGDNEQFF
>TRBV9|TRBJ2-5|TRBD2|15|NA
TGTGCCAGCAGCGTAGTTGGACTAGAACAAGAGACCCAGTACTTC
CASSVVGLEQETQYF
>TRBV11-2|TRBJ1-4|NA|12|NA
TGTGCCAGCAGCCCCCGGAGTGAAAAACTGTTTTTT
CASSPRSEKLFF
>TRBV30|TRBJ2-7|NA|15|NA
TGTGCCTGGAGTGTAGTCCAGGGTATATTCACCGAGCAGTACTTC
CAWSVVQGIFTEQYF
>TRBV6-1|TRBJ2-3|NA|14|NA
TGTGCCAGCGGGATGGGGGAACCCACAGATACGCAGTATTTT
CASGMGEPTDTQYF
>TRBV2|TRBJ2-3|NA|16|NA
TGTGCCAGCAGTGAAGCGCTAGCGTCTAGCACAGATACGCAGTATTTT
CASSEALASSTDTQYF
>TRBV2|TRBJ1-5|NA|13|NA
TGTGCCAGCAGGTGGACAGAGAATCAGCCCCAGCATTTT
CASRWTENQPQHF
>TRBV7-7|TRBJ2-5|NA|14|NA
TGTGCTAGCAGCTTAGCAGGGCGTCAAGAGACCCAGTACTTC
CASSLAGRQETQYF
>TRBV2|TRBJ2-5|NA|13|NA
TGTGCCAGCAGTGAAGACCCACAAGAGACCCAGTACTTC
CASSEDPQETQYF
>TRBV11-2|TRBJ1-1|NA|15|NA
TGTGCCAGCAGCTCCTGGAGGGTGGGGAACACTGAAGCTTTCTTT
CASSSWRVGNTEAFF
>TRBV30|TRBJ2-1|NA|13|NA
TGTGCCTGGTCGGATTCAAACTGGAATGAGCAGTTCTTC
CAWSDSNWNEQFF
>TRBV2|TRBJ2-3|TRBD2|15|NA
TGTGCCACCCGGGCTAGCGGGGCGACCACAGATACGCAGTATTTT
CATRASGATTDTQYF
>TRBV5-1|TRBJ1-5|TRBD1|16|NA
TGCGCCACTATACCGGTAGGGGGACAGGGTTATCAGCCCCAGCATTTT
CATIPVGGQGYQPQHF
>TRBV7-9|TRBJ2-3|NA|16|NA
TGTGCCAGCAGCTTAGCGACCGGGGGACTTACAGATACGCAGTATTTT
CASSLATGGLTDTQYF
>TRBV6-5|TRBJ1-3|NA|15|NA
TGTGCCAGCAGTTACAGTTCAAGCTCTGGAAACACCATATATTTT
CASSYSSSSGNTIYF
>TRBV9|TRBJ1-6|NA|16|NA
TGTGCCAGCAGCGGAGCTGTAAGGGGATATAATTCACCCCTCCACTTT
CASSGAVRGYNSPLHF
>TRBV5-4|TRBJ2-1|NA|13|once
TGTGCCAGCAGCCTCTCGGGGGTCAATGAGCAGTTCTTC
CASSLSGVNEQFF
>TRBV29-1|TRBJ2-1|NA|14|NA
TGCAGCGTTGAAGAGGTATTAGCTCGGGGTGAGCAGTTCTTC
CSVEEVLARGEQFF
>TRBV9|TRBJ2-7|TRBD1|16|NA
TGTGCCAGCAGCCTTTACGCCGGGACAGGGGCTTACGAGCAGTACTTC
CASSLYAGTGAYEQYF
>TRBV4-3|TRBJ1-1|NA|15|NA
TGCGCCAGCAGCCAAGATACAGGGCAGAACACTGAAGCTTTCTTT
CASSQDTGQNTEAFF
>TRBV5-1|TRBJ2-7|NA|14|NA
TGCGCCAGCAGCTTAGTACTAGCCTCCTACGAGCAGTACTTC
CASSLVLASYEQYF
>TRBV7-9|TRBJ1-1|TRBD1|16|NA
TGTGCCAGCAGCTTAGCCCGGGACAGGGGGGGCACTGAAGCTTTCTTT
CASSLARDRGGTEAFF
>TRBV28|TRBJ2-1|NA|16|NA
TGTGCCAGCAGCTCACACGAGGGGGTCACCTACAATGAGCAGTTCTTC
CASSSHEGVTYNEQFF
>TRBV7-9|TRBJ2-2|NA|16|NA
TGTGCCAGCAGCTTTCCGGCGAATACTGTCACCGGGGAGCTGTTTTTT
CASSFPANTVTGELFF
>TRBV13|TRBJ2-7|NA|12|NA
TGTGCCAGCAGCTTCCGGGACACCGAGCAGTACTTC
CASSFRDTEQYF
>TRBV6-6|TRBJ2-7|TRBD1|15|NA
TGTGCCAGCAGTTCAGGACAGGGGTTTTATCGCGAGCAGTACTTC
CASSSGQGFYREQYF
>TRBV30|TRBJ2-3|NA|15|NA
TGTGCCTGGAGTCCCGGCCAGACAGGCACAGATACGCAGTATTTT
CAWSPGQTGTDTQYF
>TRBV14|TRBJ1-1|NA|15|NA
TGTGCCAGCAGCCACTTTAATGAGGAGAACACTGAAGCTTTCTTT
CASSHFNEENTEAFF
>TRBV15|TRBJ1-1|NA|14|once
TGTGCCACCAGCAGAACCGACAGCCTGGCTGAAGCTTTCTTT
CATSRTDSLAEAFF
>TRBV9|TRBJ2-7|NA|13|NA
TGTGCCAGCAGCGTATCGGGACAATCGGAGCAGTACTTC
CASSVSGQSEQYF
>TRBV5-8|TRBJ2-3|NA|15|NA
TGTGCCAGCAGCACAACCCCGGGGCCAACAGATACGCAGTATTTT
CASSTTPGPTDTQYF
>TRBV30|TRBJ2-1|TRBD2|14|NA
TGTGCCTGGCGACTAGCGGGGAACAACAATGAGCAGTTCTTC
CAWRLAGNNNEQFF
>TRBV6-1|TRBJ2-7|TRBD2|14|NA
TGTGCCAGCAGTGATCCAGCGGGGGGGGTTTGGCAGTACTTC
CASSDPAGGVWQYF
>TRBV4-2|TRBJ2-3|TRBD2|17|NA
TGTGCCAGCAGCCAAGATTTACTAGCGGGAGAAGGAGATACGCAGTATTTT
CASSQDLLAGEGDTQYF
>TRBV4-1|TRBJ1-1|TRBD1|15|NA
TGCGCCAGCAGCCAAGGACCGGGACAGAAAAATGAAGCTTTCTTT
CASSQGPGQKNEAFF
>TRBV2|TRBJ2-5|NA|13|NA
TGTGCCAGCCTCTCCCGGAACCAGGAGACCCAGTACTTC
CASLSRNQETQYF
>TRBV9|TRBJ2-7|TRBD2|16|NA
TGTGCCAGCAGCGTAGGATCTAGCGGGATCTCCTACGAGCAGTACTTC
CASSVGSSGISYEQYF
>TRBV4-2|TRBJ2-1|NA|15|NA
TGTGCCAGCAGCCATAACTACGGGACTCACAATGAGCAGTTCTTC
CASSHNYGTHNEQFF
>TRBV2|TRBJ2-2|NA|13|NA
TGTGCCAGCAGTGGGCCAAACACCGGGGAGCTGTTTTTT
CASSGPNTGELFF
>TRBV28|TRBJ2-7|TRBD1|14|NA
TGTGCCAGCAGTTCCTCGACAGGGATCTACGAGCAGTACTTC
CASSSSTGIYEQYF
>TRBV6-5|TRBJ2-7|TRBD2|15|NA
TGTGCCAGCAGAACAAGACTAGCGGACTCCTACGAGCAGTACTTC
CASRTRLADSYEQYF
>TRBV4-3|TRBJ2-3|TRBD2|18|NA
TGCGCCAGCAGCCAAGATCCGACTAGCGGGGACCCCACAGATACGCAGTATTTT
CASSQDPTSGDPTDTQYF
>TRBV28|TRBJ2-3|NA|15|NA
TGTGCCAGCAGTTTATTGGTACATTTAACAGATACGCAGTATTTT
CASSLLVHLTDTQYF
>TRBV4-2|TRBJ2-1|NA|15|NA
TGTGCCAGCAGCCGTCGGTTGGACTCCTACAATGAGCAGTTCTTC
CASSRRLDSYNEQFF
>TRBV7-9|TRBJ2-6|NA|13|NA
TGTGCCAGCAGCTCGGGAGGGGCCAACGTCCTGACTTTC
CASSSGGANVLTF
>TRBV30|TRBJ2-1|NA|14|NA
TGTGCCGCAACCCAGGGATTCGCCTACAATGAGCAGTTCTTC
CAATQGFAYNEQFF
>TRBV11-2|TRBJ2-7|TRBD1|15|NA
TGTGCCAGCAGCCCAGGAAGGGACAGTCACTACGAGCAGTACTTC
CASSPGRDSHYEQYF
>TRBV7-9|TRBJ2-1|TRBD2|19|NA
TGTGCCAGCAGCCTCGACTGGGGACTAGCGGGGGGCTCCTACAATGAGCAGTTCTTC
CASSLDWGLAGGSYNEQFF
>TRBV29-1|TRBJ1-1|TRBD1|18|NA
TGCAGCGTTAGGGGACAGGGGGCGAACTGGCAGATGAACACTGAAGCTTTCTTT
CSVRGQGANWQMNTEAFF
>TRBV7-9|TRBJ1-2|NA|13|NA
TGTGCCAGCAGCTTAACAGAAGGCTATGGCTACACCTTC
CASSLTEGYGYTF